The 8 T cell receptor beta chains below all came from one sample that was sequenced in a study of cytotoxic CD8 clonotypes in ibrutinib-treated CLL. Method: immunoSEQ multiplex PCR; TCRdb's copy keeps in-frame clones and lacks some. The sample records roughly 200,000 clones, approximately 72% being singletons. The material was PBMCs, obtained after 24 months of ibrutinib treatment. The receptors stem from a human donor with chronic lymphocytic leukemia.

The chain carries TRBV5-4 and TRBJ2-7; no reliable D call. The CDR3 totals 17 residues. Germline V gene lookup returns CDR1 SGHNT and CDR2 YYREEE (reference sequence). The ends were cut back, 0 bases at V and 1 base at J, with 17 bases in the middle. CDR3 amino acids: CASSLDYFWVKSYEQYF. The CDR3 region has the DNA TGTGCCAGCAGCTTGGATTATTTTTGGGTGAAATCCTACGAGCAGTACTTC.

The chain employs TRBV7-2 and TRBJ2-3; 12 bases align to TRBD2. V was clipped by 4 bases and J by 3 bases; unmatched bases: 14. The germline V gene has CDR1 SGHTA and CDR2 FQGNSA. The CDR3 consists of 19 residues. The CDR3 DNA sequence: TGTGCCAGCAGCTCTCCGAGGACGACTAGCGGGAGTGGGACAGATACGCAGTATTTT. This codes for CASSSPRTTSGSGTDTQYF. The whole variable domain, remainder taken from reference TRBV7-2 and TRBJ2-3, is GAGVSQSPSNKVTEKGKDVELRCDPISGHTALYWYRQSLGQGLEFLIYFQGNSAPDKSGLPSDRFSAERTGGSVSTLTIQRTQQEDSAVYLCASSSPRTTSGSGTDTQYFGPGTRLTVL.

The rearrangement uses TRBV2 and TRBJ1-4; D is undetermined. The CDR3 totals 16 residues. Trimming cost V 3 bases and J 0 bases, with 11 bases left between them. Looked up from germline, CDR1 is SNHLY and CDR2 is FYNNEI. The CDR3 is CASSDPGDATNEKLFF. CDR3 coding DNA: TGTGCCAGCAGTGACCCAGGTGACGCAACTAATGAAAAACTGTTTTTT.

The rearrangement joins TRBV29-1 to TRBJ2-3; D gene ambiguous. Germline V gives CDR1 SQVTM, CDR2 ANQGSEA. Trimming removed 5 bases from V and 4 bases from J, with 19 bases in between. The CDR3 totals 15 residues. The CDR3 spells CSVNMALLGPDTQYF. CDR3 sequence (DNA): TGCAGCGTTAATATGGCGCTCCTTGGCCCAGATACGCAGTATTTT.

The V and J genes are TRBV15 and TRBJ1-2, with a possible D match to TRBD1 (6 bases). This CDR3 has 15 amino acids. From germline, CDR1 is LNHNV and CDR2 YYDKDF (reference sequence). Trimming took 0 bases from V and 6 from J, leaving 14 bases between them. The CDR3 here is CATSRDRGRNDGYTF. CDR3 sequence (DNA): TGTGCCACCAGCAGAGACAGGGGAAGGAATGATGGCTACACCTTC. Supplemented by reference TRBV15 and TRBJ1-2, the full variable domain reads DAMVIQNPRYQVTQFGKPVTLSCSQTLNHNVMYWYQQKSSQAPKLLFHYYDKDFNNEADTPDNFQSRRPNTSFCFLDIRSPGLGDTAMYLCATSRDRGRNDGYTFGSGTRLTVV.

The J gene is TRBJ1-1, the V gene TRBV30; weak D call: TRBD1 (5 bases). V dropped 8 bases and J dropped 13 bases, with 23 bases sitting between them. From germline, CDR1 is GTSNPN and CDR2 SVGIG (reference sequence). This CDR3 contains 12 residues. The CDR3 protein is CAARVGGVVDFF. As DNA, the CDR3 is TGTGCCGCGAGGGTGGGGGGAGTAGTGGATTTCTTT.

V is TRBV5-6 and J is TRBJ2-7; TRBD2 agrees at 10 bases. Germline loops: CDR1 SGHDT, CDR2 YYEEEE. This CDR3 spans 14 amino acids. The junction had 5 bases not matched to a gene; V was cut back by 3 bases and J by 5 bases. CDR3: CASSSSGRGDEQYF. CDR3 nucleotide sequence: TGTGCCAGCAGCTCTAGCGGGAGAGGGGACGAGCAGTACTTC. The full variable domain, with the rest looked up from reference TRBV5-6 and TRBJ2-7, is DAGVTQSPTHLIKTRGQQVTLRCSPKSGHDTVSWYQQALGQGPQFIFQYYEEEERQRGNFPDRFSGHQFPNYSSELNVNALLLGDSALYLCASSSSGRGDEQYFGPGTRLTVT.

The CDR3 protein is CASSPPGASVNTGELFF. CDR3 DNA sequence: TGTGCCAGCAGCCCCCCGGGGGCTAGCGTGAACACCGGGGAGCTGTTTTTT. The V call is TRBV7-9, the J call TRBJ2-2; D assignment may be TRBD1 or TRBD2 (6 bases each). Germline assignment: CDR1 SEHNR and CDR2 FQNEAQ (reference sequence). CDR3 length: 17 amino acids. V was trimmed by 5 bases and J by 1 base, leaving 17 bases between them.